Each of the 2 T cell receptor beta chains below was sequenced from the same sample in a study of molecular identifiers for immune sequencing clone quantification listed by TCRdb under 2018. The protocol used for the library was PCR. Sequencing instrument: NextSeq 500. TCRdb reprocessing: public reads trimmed at Q25 with fastp, clones called with MiXCR, in-frame beta chains kept. For every CDR3 protein sequence, its rows merge into one entry that carries the most common genes and DNA. This sample holds about 97,000 distinct CDR3 sequences; approximately 25% were observed only once. The ten largest clones take up 0.94% of the sample. The sequenced material came from naive CD8+ T cells from blood, with Jurkat cell RNA spiked in. The sample's cell subset or site label, decoded: FACS-sorted CD8+CD4-CCR7+CD45RA+ naive T cells. These receptors all come from a human donor in good health. Some libraries in this study had Jurkat cell RNA spiked in.

The V gene is TRBV11-2, the J gene TRBJ1-1; 7 bases line up with TRBD1. V shed 8 bases and J 5 bases; nucleotides not matched to a gene: 11. Per germline, CDR1 SGHAT and CDR2 FQNNGV. The CDR3 sequence is 14 residues long. The CDR3 DNA is TGTGCCAGCGGCCCCGGGACAGATGGAACTGAAGCTTTCTTT. Its protein product is CASGPGTDGTEAFF. The full variable domain, completed using reference TRBV11-2 and TRBJ1-1, is EAGVAQSPRYKIIEKRQSVAFWCNPISGHATLYWYQQILGQGPKLLIQFQNNGVVDDSQLPKDRFSAERLKGVDSTLKIQPAKLEDSAVYLCASGPGTDGTEAFFGQGTRLTVV.

This clonotype showed up many times. The chain links TRBV2 to TRBJ1-4; 12 bases agree with TRBD1. Germline assignment: CDR1 SNHLY and CDR2 FYNNEI. The CDR3 consists of 17 residues. With 6 bases clipped from V and 5 bases from J, the junction kept 10 bases outside the gene matches. CDR3 nucleotides: TGTGCCAGCAGGCCCGGGACAGGGGGCTTGGAAAATGAAAAACTGTTTTTT. The encoded protein is CASRPGTGGLENEKLFF.